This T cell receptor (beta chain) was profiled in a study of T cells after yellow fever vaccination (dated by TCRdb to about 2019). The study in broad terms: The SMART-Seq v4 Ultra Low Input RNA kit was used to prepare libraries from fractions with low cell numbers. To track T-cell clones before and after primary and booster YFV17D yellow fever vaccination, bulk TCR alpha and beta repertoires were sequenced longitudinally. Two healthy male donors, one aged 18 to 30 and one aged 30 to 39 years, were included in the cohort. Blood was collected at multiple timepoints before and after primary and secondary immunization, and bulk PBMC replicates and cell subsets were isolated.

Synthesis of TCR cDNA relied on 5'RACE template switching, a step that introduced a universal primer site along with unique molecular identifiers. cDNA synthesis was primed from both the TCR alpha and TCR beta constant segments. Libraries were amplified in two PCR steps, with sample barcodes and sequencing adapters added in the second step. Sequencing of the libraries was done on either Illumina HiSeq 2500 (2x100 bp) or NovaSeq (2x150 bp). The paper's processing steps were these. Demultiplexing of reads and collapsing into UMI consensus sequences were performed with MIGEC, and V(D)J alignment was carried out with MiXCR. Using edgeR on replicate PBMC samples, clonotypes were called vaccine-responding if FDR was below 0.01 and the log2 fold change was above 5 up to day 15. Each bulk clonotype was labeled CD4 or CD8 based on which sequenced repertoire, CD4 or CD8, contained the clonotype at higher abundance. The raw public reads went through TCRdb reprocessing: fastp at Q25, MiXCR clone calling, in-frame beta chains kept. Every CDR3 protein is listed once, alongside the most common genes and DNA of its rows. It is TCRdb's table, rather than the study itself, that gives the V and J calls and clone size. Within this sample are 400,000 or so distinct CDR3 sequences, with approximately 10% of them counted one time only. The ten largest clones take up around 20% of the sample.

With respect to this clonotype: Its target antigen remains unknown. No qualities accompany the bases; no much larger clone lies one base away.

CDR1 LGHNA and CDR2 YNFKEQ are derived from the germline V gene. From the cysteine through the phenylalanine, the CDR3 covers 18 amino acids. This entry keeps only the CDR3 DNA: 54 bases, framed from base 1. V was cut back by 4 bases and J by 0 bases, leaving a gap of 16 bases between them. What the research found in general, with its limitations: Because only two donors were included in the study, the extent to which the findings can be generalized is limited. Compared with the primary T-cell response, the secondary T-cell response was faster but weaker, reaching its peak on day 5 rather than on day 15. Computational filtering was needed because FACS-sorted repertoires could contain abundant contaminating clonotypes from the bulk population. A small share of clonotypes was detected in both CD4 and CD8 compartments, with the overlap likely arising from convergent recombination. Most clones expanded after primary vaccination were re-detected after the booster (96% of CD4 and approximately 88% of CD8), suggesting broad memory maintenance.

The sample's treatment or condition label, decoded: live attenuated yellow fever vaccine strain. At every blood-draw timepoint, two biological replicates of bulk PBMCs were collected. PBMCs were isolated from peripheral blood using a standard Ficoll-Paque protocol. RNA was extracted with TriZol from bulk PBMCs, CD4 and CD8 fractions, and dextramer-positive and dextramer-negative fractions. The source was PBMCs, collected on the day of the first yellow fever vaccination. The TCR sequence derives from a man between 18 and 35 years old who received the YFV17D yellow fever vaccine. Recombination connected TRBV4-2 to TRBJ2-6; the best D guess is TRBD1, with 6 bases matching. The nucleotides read TGTGCCAGCAGCCCCTCGAACAGGGACCACTCTGGGGCCAACGTCCTGACTTTC. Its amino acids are CASSPSNRDHSGANVLTF.